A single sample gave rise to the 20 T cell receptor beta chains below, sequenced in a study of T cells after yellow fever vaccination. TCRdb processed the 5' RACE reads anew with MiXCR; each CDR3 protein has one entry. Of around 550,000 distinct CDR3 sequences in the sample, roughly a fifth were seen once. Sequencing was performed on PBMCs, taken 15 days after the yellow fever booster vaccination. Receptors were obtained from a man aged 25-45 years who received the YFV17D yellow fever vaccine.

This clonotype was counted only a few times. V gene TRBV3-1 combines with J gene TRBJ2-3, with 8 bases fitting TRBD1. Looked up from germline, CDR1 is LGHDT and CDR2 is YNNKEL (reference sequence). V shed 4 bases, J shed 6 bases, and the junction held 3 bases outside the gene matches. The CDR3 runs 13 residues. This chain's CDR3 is CASSLTGDDTQYF. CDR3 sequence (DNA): TGTGCCAGCAGCCTGACAGGGGATGATACGCAGTATTTT.

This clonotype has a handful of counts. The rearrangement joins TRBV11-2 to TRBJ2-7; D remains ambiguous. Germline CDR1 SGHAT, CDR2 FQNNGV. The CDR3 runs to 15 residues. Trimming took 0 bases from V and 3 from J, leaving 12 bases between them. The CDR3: CASSLEPGTVYEQYF. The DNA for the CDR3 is TGTGCCAGCAGCTTAGAGCCGGGTACCGTCTACGAGCAGTACTTC.

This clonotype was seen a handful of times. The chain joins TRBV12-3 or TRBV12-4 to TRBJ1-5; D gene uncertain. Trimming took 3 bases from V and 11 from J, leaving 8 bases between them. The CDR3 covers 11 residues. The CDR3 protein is CASSLDIAQHF. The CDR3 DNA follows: TGTGCCAGCAGTTTGGATATAGCCCAGCATTTT.

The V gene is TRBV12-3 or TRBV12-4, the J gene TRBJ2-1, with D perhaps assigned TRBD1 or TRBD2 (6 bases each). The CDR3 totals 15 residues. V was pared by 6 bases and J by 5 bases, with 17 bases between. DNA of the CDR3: TGTGCCAGCAGATCCCTGGGGGGCGCGCACAATGAGCAGTTCTTC. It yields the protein CASRSLGGAHNEQFF.

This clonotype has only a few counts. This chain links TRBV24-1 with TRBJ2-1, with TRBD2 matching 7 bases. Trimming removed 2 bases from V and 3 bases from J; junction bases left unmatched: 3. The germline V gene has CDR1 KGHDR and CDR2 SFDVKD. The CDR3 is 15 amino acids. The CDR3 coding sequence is TGTGCCACCAGTGATTACGGGACTAACTACAATGAGCAGTTCTTC. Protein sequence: CATSDYGTNYNEQFF.

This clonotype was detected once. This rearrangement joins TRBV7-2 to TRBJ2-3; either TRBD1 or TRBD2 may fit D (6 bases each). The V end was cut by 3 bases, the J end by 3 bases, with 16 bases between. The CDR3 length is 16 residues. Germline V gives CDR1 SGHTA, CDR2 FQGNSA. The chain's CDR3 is CASSLGGASYTDTQYF. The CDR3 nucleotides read TGTGCCAGCAGCTTGGGGGGCGCCTCGTATACAGATACGCAGTATTTT.

DNA for the CDR3: TGTGCCAGCAGTTCTTTCACAGGGGGCTGGGATCAGCCCCAGCATTTT. Protein sequence: CASSSFTGGWDQPQHF. V gene TRBV28 combines with J gene TRBJ1-5; TRBD1 agrees at 9 bases. The V segment lost 4 bases and the J segment 5 bases; nucleotides outside the gene matches: 9. The CDR3 sequence is 16 residues long. CDR1 and CDR2 from the germline V gene are MDHEN and SYDVKM.

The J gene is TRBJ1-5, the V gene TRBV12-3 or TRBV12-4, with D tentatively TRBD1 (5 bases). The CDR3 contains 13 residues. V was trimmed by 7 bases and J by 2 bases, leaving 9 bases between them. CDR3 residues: CASTAGGNQPQHF. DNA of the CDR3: TGTGCCAGCACCGCGGGGGGCAATCAGCCCCAGCATTTT.

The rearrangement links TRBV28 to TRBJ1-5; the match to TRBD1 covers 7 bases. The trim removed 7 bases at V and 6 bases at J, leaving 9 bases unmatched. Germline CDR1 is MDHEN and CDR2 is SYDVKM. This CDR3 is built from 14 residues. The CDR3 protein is CASTQGGSGQPQHF. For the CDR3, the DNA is TGTGCCAGCACCCAGGGGGGGAGTGGTCAGCCCCAGCATTTT.

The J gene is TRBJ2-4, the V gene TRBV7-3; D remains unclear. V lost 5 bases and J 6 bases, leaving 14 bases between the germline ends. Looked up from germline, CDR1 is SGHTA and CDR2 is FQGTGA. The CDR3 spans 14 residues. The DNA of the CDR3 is TGTGCCAGCAGCGGGATTCAGAGGTCAAACATTCAGTACTTC. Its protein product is CASSGIQRSNIQYF. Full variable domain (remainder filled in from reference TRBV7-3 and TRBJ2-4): GAGVSQTPSNKVTEKGKYVELRCDPISGHTALYWYRQSLGQGPEFLIYFQGTGAADDSGLPNDRFFAVRPEGSVSTLKIQRTERGDSAVYLCASSGIQRSNIQYFGAGTRLSVL.

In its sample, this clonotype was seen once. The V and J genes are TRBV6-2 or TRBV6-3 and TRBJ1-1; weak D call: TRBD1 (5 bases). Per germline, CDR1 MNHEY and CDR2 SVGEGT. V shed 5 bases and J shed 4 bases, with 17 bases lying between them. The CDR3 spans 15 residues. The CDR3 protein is CASSPGPAGGTEAFF. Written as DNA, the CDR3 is TGTGCCAGCAGTCCAGGACCGGCTGGGGGCACTGAAGCTTTCTTT.

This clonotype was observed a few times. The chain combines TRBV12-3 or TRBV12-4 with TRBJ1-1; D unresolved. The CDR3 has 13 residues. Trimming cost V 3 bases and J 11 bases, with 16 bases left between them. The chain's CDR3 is CASSFQAAFLAFF. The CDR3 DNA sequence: TGTGCCAGCAGTTTTCAGGCTGCCTTTTTGGCTTTCTTT.

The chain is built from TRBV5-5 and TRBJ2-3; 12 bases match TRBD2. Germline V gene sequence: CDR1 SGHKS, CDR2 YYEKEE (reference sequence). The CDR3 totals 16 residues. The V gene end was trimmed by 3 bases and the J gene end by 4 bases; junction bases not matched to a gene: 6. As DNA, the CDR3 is TGTGCCAGCAGCTGGCTAGCGGGAGGGATTTCAGATACGCAGTATTTT. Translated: CASSWLAGGISDTQYF.

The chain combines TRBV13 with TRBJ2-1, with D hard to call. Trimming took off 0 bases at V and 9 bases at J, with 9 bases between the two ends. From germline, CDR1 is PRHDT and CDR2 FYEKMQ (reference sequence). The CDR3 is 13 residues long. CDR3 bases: TGTGCCAGCAGCTTAGGATCAGTGGGTGAGCAGTTCTTC. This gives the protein CASSLGSVGEQFF.

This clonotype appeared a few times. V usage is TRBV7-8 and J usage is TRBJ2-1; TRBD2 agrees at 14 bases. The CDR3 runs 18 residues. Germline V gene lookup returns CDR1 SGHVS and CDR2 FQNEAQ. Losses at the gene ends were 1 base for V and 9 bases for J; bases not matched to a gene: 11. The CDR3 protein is CASSLVIGTSGSFTEQFF. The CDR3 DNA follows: TGTGCCAGCAGCTTAGTTATAGGGACTAGCGGGAGTTTTACTGAGCAGTTCTTC.

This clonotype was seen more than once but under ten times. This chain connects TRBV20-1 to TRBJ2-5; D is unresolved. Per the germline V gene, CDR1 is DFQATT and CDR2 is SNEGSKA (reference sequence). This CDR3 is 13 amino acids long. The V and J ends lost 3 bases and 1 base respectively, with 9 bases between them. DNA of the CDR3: TGCAGTGCTAGTCTCCCCGTCCAAGAGACCCAGTACTTC. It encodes CSASLPVQETQYF.

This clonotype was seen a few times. The CDR3 DNA is TGCGCCAGCAGCTTGGCAGTTCTGAGCTCCTACAATGAGCAGTTCTTC. It translates to CASSLAVLSSYNEQFF. This chain joins TRBV5-1 and TRBJ2-1; D remains ambiguous. CDR3 length: 16 amino acids. Germline values: CDR1 SGHRS, CDR2 YFSETQ. V lost 0 bases and J lost 0, with 10 bases in between.

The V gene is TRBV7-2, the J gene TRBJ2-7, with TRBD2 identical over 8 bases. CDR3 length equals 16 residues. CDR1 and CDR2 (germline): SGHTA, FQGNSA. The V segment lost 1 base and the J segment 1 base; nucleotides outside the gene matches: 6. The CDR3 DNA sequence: TGTGCCAGCAGCTTAGTTGTGACTAGCGAGTCCTACGAGCAGTACTTC. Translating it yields CASSLVVTSESYEQYF. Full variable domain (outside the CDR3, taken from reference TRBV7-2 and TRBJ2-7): GAGVSQSPSNKVTEKGKDVELRCDPISGHTALYWYRQSLGQGLEFLIYFQGNSAPDKSGLPSDRFSAERTGGSVSTLTIQRTQQEDSAVYLCASSLVVTSESYEQYFGPGTRLTVT.

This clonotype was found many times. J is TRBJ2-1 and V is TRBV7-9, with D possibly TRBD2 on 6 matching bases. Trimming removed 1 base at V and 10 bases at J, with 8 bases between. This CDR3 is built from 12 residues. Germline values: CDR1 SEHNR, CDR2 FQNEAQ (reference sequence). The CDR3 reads CASSLGAGEQFF. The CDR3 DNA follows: TGTGCCAGCAGCTTAGGTGCGGGAGAGCAGTTCTTC.

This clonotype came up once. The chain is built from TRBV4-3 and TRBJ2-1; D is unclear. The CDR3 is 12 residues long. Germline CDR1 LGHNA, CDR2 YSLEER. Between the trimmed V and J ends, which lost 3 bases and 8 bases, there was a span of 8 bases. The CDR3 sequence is CASSQVWDEQFF. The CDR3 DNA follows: TGCGCCAGCAGCCAGGTGTGGGATGAGCAGTTCTTC.